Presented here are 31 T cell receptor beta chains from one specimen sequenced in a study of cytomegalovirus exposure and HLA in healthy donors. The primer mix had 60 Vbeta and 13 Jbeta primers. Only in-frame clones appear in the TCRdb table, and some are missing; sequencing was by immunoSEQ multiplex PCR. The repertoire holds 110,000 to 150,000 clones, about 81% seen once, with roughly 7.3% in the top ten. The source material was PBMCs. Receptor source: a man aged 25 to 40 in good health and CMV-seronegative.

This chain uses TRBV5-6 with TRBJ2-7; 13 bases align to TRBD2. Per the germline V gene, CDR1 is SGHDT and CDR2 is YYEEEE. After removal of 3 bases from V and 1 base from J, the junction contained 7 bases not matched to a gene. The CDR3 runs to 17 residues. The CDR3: CASSSGLAGVLSYEQYF. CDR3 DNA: TGTGCCAGCAGCTCAGGACTAGCGGGAGTACTATCCTACGAGCAGTACTTC.

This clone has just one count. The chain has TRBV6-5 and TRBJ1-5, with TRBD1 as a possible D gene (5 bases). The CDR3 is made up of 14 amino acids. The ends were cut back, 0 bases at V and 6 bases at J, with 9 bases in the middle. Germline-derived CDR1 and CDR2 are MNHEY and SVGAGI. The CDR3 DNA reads TGTGCCAGCAGTTACTCGGGGGGGAGTCAGCCCCAGCATTTT. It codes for CASSYSGGSQPQHF.

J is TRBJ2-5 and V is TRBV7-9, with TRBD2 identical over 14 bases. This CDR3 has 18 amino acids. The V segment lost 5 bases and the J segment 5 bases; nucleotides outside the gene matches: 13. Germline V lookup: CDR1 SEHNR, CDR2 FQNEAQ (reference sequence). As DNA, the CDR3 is TGTGCCAGCAGCCCCCCCTACCGACTAGCGGGGGGGCGGGAGACCCAGTACTTC. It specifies CASSPPYRLAGGRETQYF.

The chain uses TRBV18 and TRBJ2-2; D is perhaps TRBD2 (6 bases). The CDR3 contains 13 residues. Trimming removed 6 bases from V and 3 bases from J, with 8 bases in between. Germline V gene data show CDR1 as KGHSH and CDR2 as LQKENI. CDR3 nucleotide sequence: TGTGCCAGCTCCCCGGGGGACACCGGGGAGCTGTTTTTT. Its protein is CASSPGDTGELFF.

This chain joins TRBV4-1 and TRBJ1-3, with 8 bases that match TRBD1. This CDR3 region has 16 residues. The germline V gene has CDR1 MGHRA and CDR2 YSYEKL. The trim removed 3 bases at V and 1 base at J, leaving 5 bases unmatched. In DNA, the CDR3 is TGCGCCAGCAGCCAGGTTGACAGGGGTTCTGGAAACACCATATATTTT. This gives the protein CASSQVDRGSGNTIYF.

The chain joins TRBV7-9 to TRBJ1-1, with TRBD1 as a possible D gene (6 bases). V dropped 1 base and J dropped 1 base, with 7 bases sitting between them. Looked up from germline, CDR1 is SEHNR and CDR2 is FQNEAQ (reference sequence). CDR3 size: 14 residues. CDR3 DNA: TGTGCCAGCAGCTTAGGGACAGCGAACACTGAAGCTTTCTTT. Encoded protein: CASSLGTANTEAFF. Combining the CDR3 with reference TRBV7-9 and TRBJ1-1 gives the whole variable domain DTGVSQNPRHKITKRGQNVTFRCDPISEHNRLYWYRQTLGQGPEFLTYFQNEAQLEKSRLLSDRFSAERPKGSFSTLEIQRTEQGDSAMYLCASSLGTANTEAFFGQGTRLTVV.

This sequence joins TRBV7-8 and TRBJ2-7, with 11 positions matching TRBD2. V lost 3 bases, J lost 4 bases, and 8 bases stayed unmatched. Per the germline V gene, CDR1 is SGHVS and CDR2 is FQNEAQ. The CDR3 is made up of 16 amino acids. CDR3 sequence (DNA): TGTGCCAGCAGCTTTAGACTAGCGGGAATGGCGTACGAGCAGTACTTC. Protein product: CASSFRLAGMAYEQYF.

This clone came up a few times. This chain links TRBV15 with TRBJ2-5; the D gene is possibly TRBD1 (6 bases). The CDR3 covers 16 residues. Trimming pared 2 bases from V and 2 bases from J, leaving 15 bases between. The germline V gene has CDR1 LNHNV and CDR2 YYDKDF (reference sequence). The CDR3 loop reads CATSRRAGTKQETQYF. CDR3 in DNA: TGTGCCACCAGCAGAAGAGCCGGGACAAAACAAGAGACCCAGTACTTC. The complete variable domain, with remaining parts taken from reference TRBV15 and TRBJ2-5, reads DAMVIQNPRYQVTQFGKPVTLSCSQTLNHNVMYWYQQKSSQAPKLLFHYYDKDFNNEADTPDNFQSRRPNTSFCFLDIRSPGLGDTAMYLCATSRRAGTKQETQYFGPGTRLLVL.

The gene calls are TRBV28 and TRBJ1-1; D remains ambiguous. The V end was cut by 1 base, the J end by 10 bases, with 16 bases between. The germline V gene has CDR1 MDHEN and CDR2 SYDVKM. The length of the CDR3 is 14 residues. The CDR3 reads CASSLLQQSDGAFF. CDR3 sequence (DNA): TGTGCCAGCAGTTTATTGCAACAAAGCGATGGAGCTTTCTTT.

In DNA form, the CDR3 reads TGTGCCAGCAGCTTGTCGGGGGAGAACACTGAAGCTTTCTTT. Its protein product is CASSLSGENTEAFF. This sequence joins TRBV6-6 and TRBJ1-1; D perhaps matches TRBD1 (5 bases). Per the germline V gene, CDR1 is MNHNY and CDR2 is SVGAGI (reference sequence). The CDR3 covers 14 residues. The germline V and J ends were trimmed by 6 bases and 1 base, with 12 bases remaining between them.

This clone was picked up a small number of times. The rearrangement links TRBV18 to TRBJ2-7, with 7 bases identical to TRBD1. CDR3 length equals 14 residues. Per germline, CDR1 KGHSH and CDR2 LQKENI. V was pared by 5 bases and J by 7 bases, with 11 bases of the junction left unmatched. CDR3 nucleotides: TGTGCCAGCTCAACGAACAGGGGAAAGGAAGAGCAGTACTTC. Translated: CASSTNRGKEEQYF.

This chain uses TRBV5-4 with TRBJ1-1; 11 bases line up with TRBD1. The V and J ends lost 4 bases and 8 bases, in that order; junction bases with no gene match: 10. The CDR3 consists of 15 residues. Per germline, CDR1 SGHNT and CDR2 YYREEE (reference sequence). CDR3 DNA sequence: TGTGCCAGCAGCGTTGACCGGGACAGGGGGAAAGAAGCTTTCTTT. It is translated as CASSVDRDRGKEAFF.

The CDR3 nucleotides are TGTGCCAGCAGCTTCGCGGCGCAGGGGCCCTTCGAGCAGTACTTC. It codes for CASSFAAQGPFEQYF. The chain carries TRBV7-2 and TRBJ2-7; D perhaps matches TRBD1 (6 bases). CDR3 length: 15 residues. The germline V and J ends were trimmed by 3 bases and 6 bases, with 18 bases remaining between them. Per the germline V gene, CDR1 is SGHTA and CDR2 is FQGNSA.

In DNA, the CDR3 is TGCGCCAGCAGCCTTAGACAGGGAAACCTCTACGAGCAGTACTTC. Its translation: CASSLRQGNLYEQYF. The chain combines TRBV4-1 with TRBJ2-7; 7 bases are shared with TRBD1. After removal of 4 bases from V and 3 bases from J, the junction contained 9 bases not matched to a gene. CDR3 length: 15 residues. The germline CDR1 and CDR2 sequences are MGHRA and YSYEKL.

The DNA for the CDR3 is TGTGCCAGCAGCCCGTCACGGGGGATGAACACTGAAGCTTTCTTT. Its translation: CASSPSRGMNTEAFF. This rearrangement joins TRBV7-2 to TRBJ1-1; a possible D gene is TRBD1 (5 bases). The V and J ends lost 5 bases and 0 bases respectively, with 13 bases between them. The CDR3 is made up of 15 amino acids. Germline loops: CDR1 SGHTA, CDR2 FQGNSA.

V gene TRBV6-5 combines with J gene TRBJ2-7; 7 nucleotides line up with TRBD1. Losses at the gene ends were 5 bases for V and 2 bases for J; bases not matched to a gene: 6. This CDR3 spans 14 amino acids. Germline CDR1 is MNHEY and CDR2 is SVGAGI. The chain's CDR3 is CASSNRGTAYEQYF. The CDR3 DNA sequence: TGTGCCAGCAGTAACAGGGGTACCGCCTACGAGCAGTACTTC.

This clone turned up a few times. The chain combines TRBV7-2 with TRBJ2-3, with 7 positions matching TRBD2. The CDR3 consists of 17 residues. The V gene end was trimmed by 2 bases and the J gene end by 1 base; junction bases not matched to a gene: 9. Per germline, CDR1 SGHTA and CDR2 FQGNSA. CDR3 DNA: TGTGCCAGCAGCTTAACCCCTAGCGGCTTGGGCACAGATACGCAGTATTTT. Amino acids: CASSLTPSGLGTDTQYF. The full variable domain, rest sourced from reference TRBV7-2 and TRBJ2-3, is GAGVSQSPSNKVTEKGKDVELRCDPISGHTALYWYRQSLGQGLEFLIYFQGNSAPDKSGLPSDRFSAERTGGSVSTLTIQRTQQEDSAVYLCASSLTPSGLGTDTQYFGPGTRLTVL.

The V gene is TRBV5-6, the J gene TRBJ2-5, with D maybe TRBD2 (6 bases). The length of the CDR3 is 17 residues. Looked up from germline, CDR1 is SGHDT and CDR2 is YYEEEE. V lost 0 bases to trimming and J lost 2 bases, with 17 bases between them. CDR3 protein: CASSLGPHMGGQETQYF. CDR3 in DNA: TGTGCCAGCAGCTTGGGGCCCCATATGGGGGGACAAGAGACCCAGTACTTC.

This CDR3 reads CASSLVGRGGVGTEAFF. CDR3 coding DNA: TGCGCCAGCAGCTTGGTCGGTCGGGGGGGAGTAGGCACTGAAGCTTTCTTT. This rearrangement joins TRBV5-1 to TRBJ1-1, with D maybe TRBD1 (5 bases). V was shortened by 0 bases and J by 4 bases, with 19 bases between the two germline ends. CDR1 is SGHRS and CDR2 is YFSETQ in the germline V gene. The CDR3 runs 17 residues. The full variable domain, with the rest looked up from reference TRBV5-1 and TRBJ1-1, is KAGVTQTPRYLIKTRGQQVTLSCSPISGHRSVSWYQQTPGQGLQFLFEYFSETQRNKGNFPGRFSGRQFSNSRSEMNVSTLELGDSALYLCASSLVGRGGVGTEAFFGQGTRLTVV.

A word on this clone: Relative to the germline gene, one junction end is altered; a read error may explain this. The DNA for the CDR3 is TGTGCCAGCACGCAAGCCGGCTCTGGGGCCAACGGCCTGACTTTC. This sequence encodes CASTQAGSGANGLTF. This rearrangement joins TRBV28 to TRBJ2-6; perhaps TRBD1 as D (5 bases). The CDR3 contains 15 residues. Germline lookup yields CDR1 MDHEN and CDR2 SYDVKM.

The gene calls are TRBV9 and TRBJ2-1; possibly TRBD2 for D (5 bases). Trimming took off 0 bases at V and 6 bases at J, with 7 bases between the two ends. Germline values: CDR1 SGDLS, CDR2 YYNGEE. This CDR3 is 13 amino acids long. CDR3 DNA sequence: TGTGCCAGCAGCGTAGGTAGCGCCAATGAGCAGTTCTTC. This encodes CASSVGSANEQFF.

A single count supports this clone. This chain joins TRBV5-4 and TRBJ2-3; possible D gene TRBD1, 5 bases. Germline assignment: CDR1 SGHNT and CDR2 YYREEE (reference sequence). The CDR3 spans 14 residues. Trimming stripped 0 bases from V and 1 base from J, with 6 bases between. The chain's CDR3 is CASSLGRGTDTQYF. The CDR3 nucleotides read TGTGCCAGCAGCTTGGGCAGGGGCACAGATACGCAGTATTTT. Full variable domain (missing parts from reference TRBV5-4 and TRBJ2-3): ETGVTQSPTHLIKTRGQQVTLRCSSQSGHNTVSWYQQALGQGPQFIFQYYREEENGRGNFPPRFSGLQFPNYSSELNVNALELDDSALYLCASSLGRGTDTQYFGPGTRLTVL.

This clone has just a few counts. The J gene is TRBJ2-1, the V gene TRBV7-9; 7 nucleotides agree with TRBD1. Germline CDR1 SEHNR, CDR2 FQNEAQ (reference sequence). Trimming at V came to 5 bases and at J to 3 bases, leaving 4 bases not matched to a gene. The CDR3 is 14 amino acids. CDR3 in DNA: TGTGCCAGCAGCACAGGGGAGTTCTACAATGAGCAGTTCTTC. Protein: CASSTGEFYNEQFF. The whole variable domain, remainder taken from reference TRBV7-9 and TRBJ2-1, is DTGVSQNPRHKITKRGQNVTFRCDPISEHNRLYWYRQTLGQGPEFLTYFQNEAQLEKSRLLSDRFSAERPKGSFSTLEIQRTEQGDSAMYLCASSTGEFYNEQFFGPGTRLTVL.

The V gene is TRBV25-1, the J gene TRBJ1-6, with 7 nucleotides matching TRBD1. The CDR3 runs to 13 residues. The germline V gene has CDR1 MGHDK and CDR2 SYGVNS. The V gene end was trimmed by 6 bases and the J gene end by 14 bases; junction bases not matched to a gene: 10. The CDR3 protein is CASSPDRVLSLHF. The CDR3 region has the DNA TGTGCCAGCAGCCCAGACAGGGTGTTATCCCTCCACTTT.

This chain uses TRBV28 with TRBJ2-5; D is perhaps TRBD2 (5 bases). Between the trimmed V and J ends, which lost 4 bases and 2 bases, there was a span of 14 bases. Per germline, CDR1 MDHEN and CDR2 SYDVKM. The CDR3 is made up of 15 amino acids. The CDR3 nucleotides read TGTGCCAGCAGTTCACGACTACTACTTCAAGAGACCCAGTACTTC. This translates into CASSSRLLLQETQYF.

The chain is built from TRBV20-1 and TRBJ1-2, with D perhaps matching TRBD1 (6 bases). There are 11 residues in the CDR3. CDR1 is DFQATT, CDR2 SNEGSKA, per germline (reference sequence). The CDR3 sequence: CRSRDIYGYTF. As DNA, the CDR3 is TGCAGGTCCCGGGACATTTATGGCTACACCTTC.

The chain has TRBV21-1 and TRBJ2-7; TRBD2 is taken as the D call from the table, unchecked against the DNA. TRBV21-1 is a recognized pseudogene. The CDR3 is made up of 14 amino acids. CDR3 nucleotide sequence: TGTGCCAGCAGCGGGCGCGGGGGTCTCTACGAGCAGTACTTC. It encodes CASSGRGGLYEQYF.

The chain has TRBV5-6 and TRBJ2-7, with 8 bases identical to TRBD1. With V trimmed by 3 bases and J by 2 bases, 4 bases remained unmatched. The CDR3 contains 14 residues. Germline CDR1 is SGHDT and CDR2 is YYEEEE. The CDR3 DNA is TGTGCCAGCAGCTCCCCAGGGGGCACCTACGAGCAGTACTTC. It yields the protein CASSSPGGTYEQYF.

The CDR3 DNA reads as TGTGCCAGCAGCTTAGCGGCCCAAGAGACCCAGTACTTC. Translating it yields CASSLAAQETQYF. V gene TRBV7-6 combines with J gene TRBJ2-5; D unclear. CDR3 length equals 13 residues. The germline CDR1 and CDR2 sequences are SGHVS and FNYEAQ. V dropped 0 bases and J dropped 1 base, with 3 bases sitting between them. Full variable domain (rest looked up from reference TRBV7-6 and TRBJ2-5): GAGVSQSPRYKVTKRGQDVALRCDPISGHVSLYWYRQALGQGPEFLTYFNYEAQQDKSGLPNDRFSAERPEGSISTLTIQRTEQRDSAMYRCASSLAAQETQYFGPGTRLLVL.

The CDR3 DNA follows: TGCGCCAGCAGCTTCCTAGCGGGAGATCAAGATACGCAGTATTTT. This translates into CASSFLAGDQDTQYF. The chain has TRBV5-1 and TRBJ2-3; 10 bases fit TRBD2. The germline V gene encodes CDR1 SGHRS and CDR2 YFSETQ. J lost 5 bases, V lost 2 bases, and 5 bases had no gene match. This CDR3 region has 15 residues.

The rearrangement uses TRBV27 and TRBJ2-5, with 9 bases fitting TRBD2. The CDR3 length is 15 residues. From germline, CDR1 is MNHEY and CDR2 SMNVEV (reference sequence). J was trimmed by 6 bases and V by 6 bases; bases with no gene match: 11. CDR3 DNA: TGTGCCAGCAGCCGCTTGGCGGGGGGGCCGCAGACCCAGTACTTC. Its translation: CASSRLAGGPQTQYF.